This T cell receptor (beta chain) comes out of a study of cytomegalovirus exposure and HLA in healthy donors (dated by TCRdb to about 2017). For context, the study as a whole: According to a later analysis, one platform produced both the approximately 110 validation repertoires and the 666 repertoires of the first cohort. The study aimed to test whether cataloging public T cell receptors could reveal signatures of past pathogen exposure. A separate validation cohort of 100 to 150 different subjects was used in addition to the 666-subject first cohort. The study combined high-throughput TCR immunosequencing, statistical association of individual TCRs with disease status, and machine learning to predict cytomegalovirus infection status. On the study overall, not on this receptor specifically: In a later analysis, TCRs clustered in the first cohort were found to also tend to co-occur in the 130 or so validation repertoires, with approximately 95% of cluster scores above 0. The validation cohort had no HLA typing available for a later analysis, so co-occurrence within that cohort was assessed over all 120 or so repertoires. Across donors, most TCR sequences were observed very rarely, whereas some public TCRs were present in many individuals. In the study, some 180 TCR beta chains were listed as associated with cytomegalovirus. According to the authors, the approach could potentially be generalized to other disease states and immunological phenotypes. In vitro tests confirmed that a few of the cytomegalovirus-associated TCR beta chains recognize cytomegalovirus antigens. In both the original and validation cohorts, the classifier was reported to diagnose cytomegalovirus status with high specificity and sensitivity.

A remark on this clone: This receptor's antigen is unknown. No per-base quality is available; no much larger clone lies one base away.

Receptor libraries were prepared by the immunoSEQ multiplex PCR assay. As for the original processing: A statistical classification framework was developed to diagnose cytomegalovirus status using the catalog of TCR beta chain sequences. Imported from immuneACCESS, the table was reduced by TCRdb to in-frame sequences with V and J called. These copies leave out some clones; in studies compared against another copy, an unresolved V gene accounts for under half, and the cause of the remainder is not known. V, J and clone size are taken as reported in that table, and D and trimming were inferred from the DNA itself. This sample lists under 350,000 clones; 80% to 90% were detected once. Together, the top ten hold around 1% of the sample. The donors belonged to the validation cohort of 90 to 150 subjects, which was separate from the approximately 610-subject first cohort. Sequences were obtained from PBMCs. The sequence derives from a woman aged 18-29 years in good health and CMV-seronegative.

Here the CDR3 is given as CASSSDRDRGLYEQYF. In nucleotides, the sequence is TGTGCCAGCAGCTCCGACCGGGACAGGGGATTATACGAGCAGTACTTC. This chain joins TRBV12-1 to TRBJ2-7; the table gives TRBD1 as D, unverified against the DNA. TRBV12-1 is assigned pseudogene status. Including cysteine and phenylalanine, the CDR3 has 16 amino acids. Left in the record is the CDR3 DNA by itself, 48 bases read in frame from the first base.